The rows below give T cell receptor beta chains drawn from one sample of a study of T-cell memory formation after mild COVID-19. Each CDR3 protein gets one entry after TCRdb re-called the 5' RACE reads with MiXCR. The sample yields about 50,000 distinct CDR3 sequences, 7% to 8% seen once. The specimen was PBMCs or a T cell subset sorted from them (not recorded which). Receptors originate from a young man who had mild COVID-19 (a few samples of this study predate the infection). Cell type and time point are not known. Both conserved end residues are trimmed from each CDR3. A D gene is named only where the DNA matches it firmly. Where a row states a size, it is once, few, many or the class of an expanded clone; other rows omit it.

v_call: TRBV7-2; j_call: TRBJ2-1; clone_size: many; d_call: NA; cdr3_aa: ASSPGGQYNEQF
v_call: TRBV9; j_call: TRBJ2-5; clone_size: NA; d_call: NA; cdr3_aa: ASSVDSGVETQY
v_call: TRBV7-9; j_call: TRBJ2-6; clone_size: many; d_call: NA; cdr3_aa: ASADSGANVLT
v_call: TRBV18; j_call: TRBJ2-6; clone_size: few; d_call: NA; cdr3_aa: ASSPTNLGANVLT
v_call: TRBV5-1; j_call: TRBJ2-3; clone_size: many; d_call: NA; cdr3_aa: ASSPRTPSTDTQY
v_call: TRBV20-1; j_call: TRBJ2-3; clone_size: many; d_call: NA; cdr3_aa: SANTGLWADTQY
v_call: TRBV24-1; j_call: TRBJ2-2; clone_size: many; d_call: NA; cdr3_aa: ATSGDTGELF
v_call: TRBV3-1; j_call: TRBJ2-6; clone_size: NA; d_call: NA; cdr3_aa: ASSSSGANVLT
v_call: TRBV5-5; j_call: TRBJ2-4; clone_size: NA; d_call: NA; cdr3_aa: ASSLAPGENIQY
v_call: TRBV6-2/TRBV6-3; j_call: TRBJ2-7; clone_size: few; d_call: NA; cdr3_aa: ASSSIVSEQY
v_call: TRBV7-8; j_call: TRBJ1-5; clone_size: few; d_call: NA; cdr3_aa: ASSLVGADGNQPQH
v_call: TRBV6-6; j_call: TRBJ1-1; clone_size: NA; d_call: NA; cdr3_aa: ASSVEDTEAF
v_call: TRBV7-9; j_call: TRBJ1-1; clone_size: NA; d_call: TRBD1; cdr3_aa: ASTQGARGEAF
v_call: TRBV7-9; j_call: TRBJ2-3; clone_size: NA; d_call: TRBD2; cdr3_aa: ASGITSGGAPDTQY
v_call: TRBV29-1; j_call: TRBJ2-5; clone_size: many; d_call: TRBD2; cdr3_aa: SAVAGLETQY
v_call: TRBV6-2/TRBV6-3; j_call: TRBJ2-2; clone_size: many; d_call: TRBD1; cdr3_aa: ASSTWDRHTGELF
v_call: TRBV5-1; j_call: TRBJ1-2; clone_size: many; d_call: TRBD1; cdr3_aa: ASSLVAGQGYSGYT
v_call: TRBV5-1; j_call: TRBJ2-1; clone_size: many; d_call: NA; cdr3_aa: ASSSTAGSGSYNEQF
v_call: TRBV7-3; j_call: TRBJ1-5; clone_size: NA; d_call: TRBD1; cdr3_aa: ASSSGTGGQPQH
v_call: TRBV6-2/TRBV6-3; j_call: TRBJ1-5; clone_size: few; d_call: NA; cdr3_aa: ASSPGLIQPQH
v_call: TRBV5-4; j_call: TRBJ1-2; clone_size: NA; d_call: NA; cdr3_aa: ASSLVDNYGYT
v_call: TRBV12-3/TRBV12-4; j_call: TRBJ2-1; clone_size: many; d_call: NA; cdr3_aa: ASSISRGEQF
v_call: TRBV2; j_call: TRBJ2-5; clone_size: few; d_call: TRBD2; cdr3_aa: ASQSPRGGRETQY
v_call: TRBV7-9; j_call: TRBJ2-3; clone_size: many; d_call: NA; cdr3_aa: ASSQDSTDTQY
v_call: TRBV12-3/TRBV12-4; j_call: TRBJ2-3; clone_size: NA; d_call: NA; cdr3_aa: ASSLVQGTDTQY
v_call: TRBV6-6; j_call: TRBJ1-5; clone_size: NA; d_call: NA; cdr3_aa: ASSYAPGSGGDYSNQPQH
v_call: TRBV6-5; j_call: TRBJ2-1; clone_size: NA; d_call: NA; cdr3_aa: ASSPRGAFDYEQF
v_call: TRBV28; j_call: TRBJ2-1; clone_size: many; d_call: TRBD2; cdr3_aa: ASTLTWGLAGENYNEQF
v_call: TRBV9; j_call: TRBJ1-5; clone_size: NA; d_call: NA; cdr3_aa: ASSLRGTGNQPQH
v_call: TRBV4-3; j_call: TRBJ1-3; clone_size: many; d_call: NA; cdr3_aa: ASSQYMSGRSGNTIY
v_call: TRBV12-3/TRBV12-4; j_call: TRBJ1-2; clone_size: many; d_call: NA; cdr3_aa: ASSFGGYGYT
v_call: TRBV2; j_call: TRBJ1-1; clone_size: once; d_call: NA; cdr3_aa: ASSSTIWERAF
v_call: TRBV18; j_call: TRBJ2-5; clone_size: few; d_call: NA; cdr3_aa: ASSDPRVGETQY
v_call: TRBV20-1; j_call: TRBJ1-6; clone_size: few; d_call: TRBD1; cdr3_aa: SAPGQGVLSYNSPLH
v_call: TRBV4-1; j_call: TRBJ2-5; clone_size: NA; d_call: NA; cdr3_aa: ASSQDGRTDETQY
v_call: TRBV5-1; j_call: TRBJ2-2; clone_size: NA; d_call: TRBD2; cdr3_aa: ASSWSAGGGAGELF
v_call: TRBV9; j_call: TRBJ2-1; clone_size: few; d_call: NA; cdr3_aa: ASSVTSSYNEQF
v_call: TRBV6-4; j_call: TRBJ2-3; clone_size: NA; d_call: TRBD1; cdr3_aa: ASSRRQGSTDTQY
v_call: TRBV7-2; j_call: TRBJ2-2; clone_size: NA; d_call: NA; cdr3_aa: ASSYLYGTGELF
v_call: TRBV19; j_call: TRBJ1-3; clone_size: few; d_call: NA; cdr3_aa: ASSTGGGGNTIY
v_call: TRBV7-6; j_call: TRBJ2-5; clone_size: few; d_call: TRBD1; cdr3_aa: ASSLLQGRETQY
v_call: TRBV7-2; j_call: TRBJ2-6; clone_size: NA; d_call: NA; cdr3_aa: ASSPSRGGGPNVLT
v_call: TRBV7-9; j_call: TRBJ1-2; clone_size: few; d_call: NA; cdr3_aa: ASSFNLGGYT
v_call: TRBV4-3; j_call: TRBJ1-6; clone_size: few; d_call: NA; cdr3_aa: ASSQDQGNNSPLH
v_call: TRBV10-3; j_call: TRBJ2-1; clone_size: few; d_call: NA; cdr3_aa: AIKGGLISYNEQF
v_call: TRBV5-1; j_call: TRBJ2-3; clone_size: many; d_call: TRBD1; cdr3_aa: ASEGQGFDTQY
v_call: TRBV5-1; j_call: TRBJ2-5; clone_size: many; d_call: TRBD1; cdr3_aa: ASSTGQGSWETQY
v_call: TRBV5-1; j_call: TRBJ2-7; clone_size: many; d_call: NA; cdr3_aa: ASSQQPGEQY
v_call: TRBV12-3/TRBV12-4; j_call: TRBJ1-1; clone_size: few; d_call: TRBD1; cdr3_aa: ASSDQQGALDTEAF
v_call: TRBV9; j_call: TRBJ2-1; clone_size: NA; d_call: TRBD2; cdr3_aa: ASSVAGTSYEQF
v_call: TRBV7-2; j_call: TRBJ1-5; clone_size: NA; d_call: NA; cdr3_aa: ASSLVGGQNQPQH
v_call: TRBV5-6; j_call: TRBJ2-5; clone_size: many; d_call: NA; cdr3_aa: ASSFGILQETQY
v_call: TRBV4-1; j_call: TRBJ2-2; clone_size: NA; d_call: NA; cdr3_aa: ASSQDGDGRAGELF
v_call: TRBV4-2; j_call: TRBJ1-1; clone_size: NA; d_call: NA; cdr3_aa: ASSPRAGAPWDTEAF
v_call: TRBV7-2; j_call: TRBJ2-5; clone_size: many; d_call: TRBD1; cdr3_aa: ASSFSRDRETQY
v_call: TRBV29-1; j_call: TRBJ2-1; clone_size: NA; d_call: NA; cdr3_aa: SVAGTGSSYNEQF
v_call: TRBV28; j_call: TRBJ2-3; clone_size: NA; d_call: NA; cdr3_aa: ASTPLPGSSSTDTQY